The 8 T cell receptor beta chains below come from one sample, sequenced in a study of T cell repertoires in cytomegalovirus infection. TCRdb re-called the reads with MiXCR, one entry per CDR3 protein. This table holds 65,000 to 90,000 distinct CDR3 sequences, about 4% found once. Sequenced sample: PBMCs. Receptors originate from a human donor in good health (CMV status not recorded). Some clones in this sample may be carry-over from other donors' samples.

This clonotype was observed many times. Mismatch with germline at one junction end may stem from a read error. This rearrangement joins TRBV28 to TRBJ2-1, with 9 bases matching TRBD1. This CDR3 is built from 11 residues. Germline CDR1 and CDR2: MDHEN and SYDVKM. The CDR3 region has the DNA TGTGCCAGCAGTTCTTGGGACAGGGTTTCTTTC. Protein sequence: CASSSWDRVSF. Full variable domain (missing parts from reference TRBV28 and TRBJ2-1): DVKVTQSSRYLVKRTGEKVFLECVQDMDHENMFWYRQDPGLGLRLIYFSYDVKMKEKGDIPEGYSVSREKKERFSLILESASTNQTSMYLCASSSWDRVSFGPGTRLTVL.

This clonotype was recorded at least ten times. This rearrangement joins TRBV18 to TRBJ2-7; 11 bases line up with TRBD1. V gave up 6 bases and J gave up 3 bases; unmatched junction bases: 4. Germline V gene data show CDR1 as KGHSH and CDR2 as LQKENI. The CDR3 length is 14 residues. Written as DNA, the CDR3 is TGTGCCAGCTCCCCGGGACAGGGGGTCTACGAGCAGTACTTC. The encoded protein is CASSPGQGVYEQYF.

This clonotype has at least ten counts. The V and J genes are TRBV20-1 and TRBJ2-3, with D tentatively TRBD2 (6 bases). This CDR3 is built from 14 residues. Germline V gives CDR1 DFQATT, CDR2 SNEGSKA (reference sequence). Trimming shortened V by 6 bases and J by 0 bases, and 13 bases separated the two germline ends. The CDR3, as DNA: TGCAGTGCAGGGGACTTTCAAAGCACAGATACGCAGTATTTT. Encoded protein: CSAGDFQSTDTQYF.

This clonotype was seen ten or more times. The chain couples TRBV7-9 to TRBJ1-4; 8 nucleotides align to TRBD1. V gave up 5 bases and J gave up 3 bases; unmatched junction bases: 8. Germline V gene data show CDR1 as SEHNR and CDR2 as FQNEAQ (reference sequence). CDR3 length: 16 amino acids. The CDR3 DNA reads TGTGCCAGCAGCCCCGGACAGGGTGGAGCTAATGAAAAACTGTTTTTT. It encodes CASSPGQGGANEKLFF. The complete variable domain, with remaining parts taken from reference TRBV7-9 and TRBJ1-4, reads DTGVSQNPRHKITKRGQNVTFRCDPISEHNRLYWYRQTLGQGPEFLTYFQNEAQLEKSRLLSDRFSAERPKGSFSTLEIQRTEQGDSAMYLCASSPGQGGANEKLFFGSGTQLSVL.

This clonotype was counted at least ten times. The chain has TRBV7-2 and TRBJ2-2; TRBD2 matches at 8 bases. In germline, CDR1 is SGHTA, CDR2 FQGNSA. V lost 0 bases, J lost 3 bases, and 0 bases stayed unmatched. The length of the CDR3 is 15 residues. The DNA of the CDR3 is TGTGCCAGCAGCTTAGCTAGCGGGGACACCGGGGAGCTGTTTTTT. As protein: CASSLASGDTGELFF.

Many counts were recorded for this clonotype. The J gene is TRBJ1-5, the V gene TRBV20-1, with D possibly matching TRBD1 (6 bases). Germline V gives CDR1 DFQATT, CDR2 SNEGSKA (reference sequence). V was cut by 1 base and J by 2 bases, with 18 bases left in between. This CDR3 region has 17 residues. The CDR3 loop is CSARALVGAVGNQPQHF. In nucleotides, the CDR3 is TGCAGTGCTAGAGCACTGGTGGGGGCTGTTGGCAATCAGCCCCAGCATTTT.

This clonotype was counted ten times or more. The chain carries TRBV29-1 and TRBJ2-3; weak D call: TRBD2 (5 bases). The CDR3 is 13 amino acids. The V and J ends lost 8 bases and 6 bases respectively, with 18 bases between them. The germline CDR1 and CDR2 sequences are SQVTM and ANQGSEA. CDR3 sequence: CSSDGFGEDTQYF. CDR3 coding DNA: TGCAGCTCTGATGGGTTTGGGGAGGATACGCAGTATTTT.

This clonotype has a count of ten or more. The CDR3 loop is CASSPDGSGTEAFF. CDR3 in DNA: TGCGCCAGCAGCCCTGATGGGTCCGGCACTGAAGCTTTCTTT. The chain employs TRBV4-3 and TRBJ1-1; unclear D gene. Per the germline V gene, CDR1 is LGHNA and CDR2 is YSLEER. The CDR3 runs 14 residues. The V and J ends lost 4 bases and 4 bases respectively, with 13 bases between them.